Listed here are 26 T cell receptor beta chains from one sample, sequenced in a study of blood T cell repertoires in COVID-19. Only in-frame clones appear in the TCRdb table, and some are missing; sequencing was by immunoSEQ multiplex PCR. This sample has a few hundred thousand clones; 80% to 95% occur once, and the top ten carry about 0.78%. Sequencing input: PBMCs or T cells enriched from blood (not recorded which). The receptors shown here come from a middle-aged woman who had been exposed to COVID-19.

This chain uses TRBV11-2 with TRBJ2-1; TRBD2 matches at 12 bases. The CDR3 loop spans 18 amino acids. Germline CDR1 reads SGHAT; CDR2 reads FQNNGV. After removal of 4 bases from V and 6 bases from J, the junction contained 13 bases not matched to a gene. The CDR3 DNA follows: TGTGCCAGCAGCTCGCCGACTAGCGGGGGTCTGTTAACCAATGAGCAGTTCTTC. It is translated as CASSSPTSGGLLTNEQFF.

Worth noting for this clone: The sample carries other DNA sequences with the same CDR3. This rearrangement joins TRBV30 to TRBJ1-1; D may be TRBD1 (6 bases). The CDR3 runs 13 residues. With 2 bases removed from V and 1 base from J, the gap between germline ends came to 8 bases. Germline V lookup: CDR1 GTSNPN, CDR2 SVGIG (reference sequence). CDR3 residues: CAWSRQANTEAFF. CDR3 in DNA: TGTGCCTGGAGTAGACAGGCGAACACTGAAGCTTTCTTT. Together with reference TRBV30 and TRBJ1-1, the CDR3 gives the full variable domain: SQTIHQWPATLVQPVGSPLSLECTVEGTSNPNLYWYRQAAGRGLQLLFYSVGIGQISSEVPQNLSASRPQDRQFILSSKKLLLSDSGFYLCAWSRQANTEAFFGQGTRLTVV.

The genes are TRBV29-1 and TRBJ1-2; D not certain. V lost 3 bases, J lost 8 bases, and 10 bases lay in between. The CDR3 has 11 amino acids. Germline CDR1 is SQVTM and CDR2 is ANQGSEA. Here the CDR3 reads CSVEPLEGYTF. DNA of the CDR3: TGCAGCGTTGAGCCCTTAGAGGGCTACACCTTC. Together with reference TRBV29-1 and TRBJ1-2, the CDR3 gives the full variable domain: SAVISQKPSRDICQRGTSLTIQCQVDSQVTMMFWYRQQPGQSLTLIATANQGSEATYESGFVIDKFPISRPNLTFSTLTVSNMSPEDSSIYLCSVEPLEGYTFGSGTRLTVV.

V is TRBV10-3 and J is TRBJ2-7; 10 bases are a match to TRBD2. The CDR3 sequence is 15 residues long. Per germline, CDR1 ENHRY and CDR2 SYGVKD. V lost 3 bases to trimming and J lost 9 bases; unmatched junction nucleotides: 11. The CDR3 spells CAISDEASGGYVQYF. The CDR3 coding sequence is TGTGCCATCAGTGATGAGGCTAGCGGGGGATATGTGCAGTACTTC.

The CDR3 sequence is CASSLEGGAVSGYTF. DNA for the CDR3: TGTGCCAGCAGCTTGGAAGGGGGGGCTGTCTCTGGCTACACCTTC. The chain recombines TRBV5-6 with TRBJ1-2, with a tentative D call TRBD1 (6 bases). CDR1 is SGHDT and CDR2 is YYEEEE in the germline V gene. The length of the CDR3 is 15 residues. Trimming removed 0 bases at V and 7 bases at J, with 16 bases between.

The rearrangement joins TRBV30 to TRBJ1-2; D may be TRBD1 (6 bases). Between the trimmed V and J ends, which lost 4 bases and 3 bases, there was a span of 9 bases. The CDR3 totals 12 residues. CDR1 and CDR2 from the germline V gene are GTSNPN and SVGIG (reference sequence). The CDR3 sequence: CAWKGEHYGYTF. The CDR3 nucleotides read TGTGCCTGGAAGGGGGAACACTATGGCTACACCTTC.

This chain joins TRBV9 and TRBJ2-3, with D perhaps matching TRBD1 (6 bases). The CDR3 is made up of 15 amino acids. Germline CDR1 and CDR2: SGDLS and YYNGEE. V gave up 10 bases and J gave up 5 bases, with 23 bases separating them. DNA for the CDR3: TGTGCCCGTAAAGTTATAGAAGGGGGAAGAGATACGCAGTATTTT. Translating it yields CARKVIEGGRDTQYF. Drawing the rest from reference TRBV9 and TRBJ2-3, the complete variable domain is DSGVTQTPKHLITATGQRVTLRCSPRSGDLSVYWYQQSLDQGLQFLIQYYNGEERAKGNILERFSAQQFPDLHSELNLSSLELGDSALYFCARKVIEGGRDTQYFGPGTRLTVL.

V usage is TRBV11-1 and J usage is TRBJ2-5; TRBD1 matches at 10 bases. The CDR3 runs 14 residues. The germline CDR1 and CDR2 sequences are SGHAT and FQDESV (reference sequence). Trimming cost V 3 bases and J 3 bases; bases outside gene matches: 1. The CDR3 nucleotides read TGTGCCAGCAGCTTGGGACAGGGGAAAGAGACCCAGTACTTC. This gives the protein CASSLGQGKETQYF. The variable domain in full, completed from reference TRBV11-1 and TRBJ2-5, reads EAEVAQSPRYKITEKSQAVAFWCDPISGHATLYWYRQILGQGPELLVQFQDESVVDDSQLPKDRFSAERLKGVDSTLKIQPAELGDSAMYLCASSLGQGKETQYFGPGTRLLVL.

The chain carries TRBV10-2 and TRBJ2-1; D is perhaps TRBD1 (5 bases). The CDR3 consists of 13 residues. Germline CDR1 WSHSY, CDR2 SAAADI. The V end was cut by 4 bases, the J end by 9 bases, with 13 bases between. This CDR3 reads CASSGGRGAEQFF. CDR3 nucleotide sequence: TGCGCCAGCAGTGGGGGAAGGGGCGCTGAGCAGTTCTTC.

V is TRBV18 and J is TRBJ1-4, with D possibly TRBD1 on 6 matching bases. Trimming shortened V by 2 bases and J by 3 bases, and 10 bases separated the two germline ends. Germline V gene lookup returns CDR1 KGHSH and CDR2 LQKENI. This CDR3 region has 15 residues. The CDR3 is CASSPGRGSNEKLFF. CDR3 in DNA: TGTGCCAGCTCACCAGGAAGGGGGTCTAATGAAAAACTGTTTTTT.

This chain uses TRBV7-9 with TRBJ1-1, with D perhaps matching TRBD1 (5 bases). The CDR3 has 15 residues. Trimming left V 0 bases short and J 4 bases short, with 12 bases between. Germline V gives CDR1 SEHNR, CDR2 FQNEAQ (reference sequence). In DNA, the CDR3 is TGTGCCAGCAGCTTAGCGACAGTCCCCGGCACTGAAGCTTTCTTT. Protein product: CASSLATVPGTEAFF.

The V gene is TRBV5-1, the J gene TRBJ1-2; D might be TRBD1 (5 bases). The V end was cut by 0 bases, the J end by 4 bases, with 10 bases between. Germline V gives CDR1 SGHRS, CDR2 YFSETQ. The CDR3 spans 14 residues. The CDR3: CASSLEGKSYGYTF. CDR3 nucleotides: TGCGCCAGCAGCTTGGAGGGGAAAAGCTATGGCTACACCTTC. Complete variable domain (other parts from reference TRBV5-1 and TRBJ1-2): KAGVTQTPRYLIKTRGQQVTLSCSPISGHRSVSWYQQTPGQGLQFLFEYFSETQRNKGNFPGRFSGRQFSNSRSEMNVSTLELGDSALYLCASSLEGKSYGYTFGSGTRLTVV.

This rearrangement joins TRBV18 to TRBJ1-2; TRBD1 matches 9 bases. V shed 2 bases, J shed 3 bases, and the junction held 4 bases outside the gene matches. Germline V gives CDR1 KGHSH, CDR2 LQKENI. This CDR3 region has 15 residues. The DNA of the CDR3 is TGTGCCAGCTCACCAGTCCGACAGGGGGACTATGGCTACACCTTC. Protein: CASSPVRQGDYGYTF.

The chain carries TRBV30 and TRBJ1-3; 7 bases line up with TRBD1. Germline assignment: CDR1 GTSNPN and CDR2 SVGIG (reference sequence). V was pared by 5 bases and J by 6 bases, with 10 bases of the junction left unmatched. The CDR3 spans 14 residues. CDR3 nucleotides: TGTGCCTGGTCAACGACAGGGATGATAAACACCATATATTTT. The encoded protein is CAWSTTGMINTIYF.

This chain joins TRBV7-6 and TRBJ2-1, with TRBD1 matching 9 bases. The V and J ends lost 5 bases and 0 bases, in that order; junction bases with no gene match: 5. The germline V gene encodes CDR1 SGHVS and CDR2 FNYEAQ. This CDR3 contains 16 residues. CDR3 protein: CASSDPGQGSYNEQFF. In DNA, the CDR3 is TGTGCCAGCAGCGACCCGGGACAGGGCTCCTACAATGAGCAGTTCTTC.

This clone was counted a few times. The rearrangement uses TRBV7-8 and TRBJ1-2, with a possible D match to TRBD1 (6 bases). Germline V gene data show CDR1 as SGHVS and CDR2 as FQNEAQ. With 5 bases removed from V and 4 bases from J, the gap between germline ends came to 17 bases. The CDR3 totals 15 residues. CDR3 sequence (DNA): TGTGCCAGCAGCCCTAATGAAGACAGGTTCTATGGCTACACCTTC. This translates into CASSPNEDRFYGYTF.

About this clone: The germline gene is not matched at one end of the junction; a read error may be the cause. The V and J genes are TRBV6-2 or TRBV6-3 and TRBJ2-1; D may be TRBD1 (5 bases). CDR3 length equals 12 residues. The germline CDR1 and CDR2 sequences are MNHEY and SVGEGT. The CDR3 reads CAGSKVRGEQFF. Here the CDR3 DNA reads TGTGCCGGCAGTAAAGTTAGGGGTGAGCAGTTCTTC.

The genes are TRBV7-6 and TRBJ1-1; 7 bases match TRBD1. This CDR3 spans 14 amino acids. V lost 5 bases, J lost 4 bases, and 7 bases stayed unmatched. Germline lookup yields CDR1 SGHVS and CDR2 FNYEAQ. The CDR3 sequence: CASSLKPGGTEAFF. CDR3 DNA: TGTGCCAGCAGCCTAAAACCAGGGGGCACTGAAGCTTTCTTT.

The chain is built from TRBV28 and TRBJ2-1; TRBD1 aligns across 12 bases. This CDR3 is built from 16 residues. Trimming took 5 bases from V and 8 from J; bases not matched to a gene: 10. Germline CDR1 reads MDHEN; CDR2 reads SYDVKM. CDR3 in DNA: TGTGCCAGCAGTATTCCACCGGGACAGGGGGCATATGAGCAGTTCTTC. It yields the protein CASSIPPGQGAYEQFF.

Details on this clone: An end of the junction does not agree with germline; a read error may underlie this. The rearrangement uses TRBV7-7 and TRBJ1-4; TRBD1 matches 7 bases. The CDR3 spans 15 residues. CDR1 is SSHAT, CDR2 FNYEAQ, per germline (reference sequence). The CDR3 loop reads CASSLHQGANEKLFF. CDR3 DNA: TGTGCTAGCAGCTTACACCAGGGGGCTAATGAAAAACTGTTTTTT.

The chain carries TRBV10-3 and TRBJ2-3; D might be TRBD1 (6 bases). Germline V gene sequence: CDR1 ENHRY, CDR2 SYGVKD. This CDR3 is 12 amino acids long. Trimming left V 6 bases short and J 3 bases short, with 7 bases between. As DNA, the CDR3 is TGTGCCATCAGAGGACAGACAGATACGCAGTATTTT. As protein: CAIRGQTDTQYF.

This rearrangement joins TRBV6-6 to TRBJ1-1, with D tentatively TRBD1 (6 bases). The V gene lost 5 bases and the J gene lost 10 bases, with 14 bases spanning the gap. Germline CDR1 and CDR2: MNHNY and SVGAGI (reference sequence). This CDR3 is built from 12 residues. The CDR3 DNA follows: TGTGCCAGCAGTCGATCAGGGGCGAGAGCTTTCTTT. Protein product: CASSRSGARAFF.

This clone appeared a single time. The gene calls are TRBV11-3 and TRBJ2-3; unclear D gene. Between the trimmed V and J ends, which lost 1 base and 2 bases, there was a span of 4 bases. The germline V gene encodes CDR1 SGHNT and CDR2 YENEEA. The CDR3 length is 13 residues. CDR3 nucleotide sequence: TGTGCCAGCAGCTTAGTAGCCACAGATACGCAGTATTTT. Translation: CASSLVATDTQYF.

This rearrangement joins TRBV7-8 to TRBJ1-1; 7 bases match TRBD1. This CDR3 spans 16 amino acids. Germline V gene data show CDR1 as SGHVS and CDR2 as FQNEAQ. The junction had 9 bases not matched to a gene; V was cut back by 5 bases and J by 0 bases. DNA for the CDR3: TGTGCCAGCAGCCCACGGGACAGAACCATGAACACTGAAGCTTTCTTT. It yields the protein CASSPRDRTMNTEAFF. Together with reference TRBV7-8 and TRBJ1-1, the CDR3 gives the full variable domain: GAGVSQSPRYKVAKRGQDVALRCDPISGHVSLFWYQQALGQGPEFLTYFQNEAQLDKSGLPSDRFFAERPEGSVSTLKIQRTQQEDSAVYLCASSPRDRTMNTEAFFGQGTRLTVV.

With respect to this clone: The sample contains more than one DNA sequence encoding this CDR3. The chain couples TRBV6-5 to TRBJ2-7; 7 nucleotides match TRBD1. This CDR3 is built from 15 residues. Germline trimming cut 0 bases from V and 4 bases from J; bases unmatched to any gene: 6. CDR1 MNHEY and CDR2 SVGAGI come from the germline V gene. The CDR3 protein is CASSYSRQGRYEQYF. DNA of the CDR3: TGTGCCAGCAGTTACTCGAGACAGGGACGATACGAGCAGTACTTC.

V gene TRBV2 combines with J gene TRBJ1-3; D remains ambiguous. The germline V gene encodes CDR1 SNHLY and CDR2 FYNNEI. The CDR3 has 15 residues. V lost 5 bases and J 0 bases, leaving 11 bases between the germline ends. The CDR3 region is CASSPQASSGNTIYF. CDR3 nucleotide sequence: TGTGCCAGCAGTCCTCAAGCAAGCTCTGGAAACACCATATATTTT. The full variable domain, its missing parts supplied by reference TRBV2 and TRBJ1-3, is EPEVTQTPSHQVTQMGQEVILRCVPISNHLYFYWYRQILGQKVEFLVSFYNNEISEKSEIFDDQFSVERPDGSNFTLKIRSTKLEDSAMYFCASSPQASSGNTIYFGEGSWLTVV.